This is a list of T cell receptor beta chains from one sample in a study of T cell repertoires in cytomegalovirus infection. The antigens these receptors bind are not known. MiXCR was run by TCRdb on the reads, yielding one entry per CDR3 protein. The repertoire holds 900,000 to 950,000 distinct CDR3 sequences, roughly a third seen once, with about an eighth in the top ten. Sequenced material: cultured CD8+ T cells from PBMCs, taken from culture after CMV antigen stimulation. The receptor source for this set is a human donor in good health (CMV status not recorded). Some clones in this sample may be carry-over from other donors' samples. Each CDR3 is given with its conserved first and last residue. Clone size appears in some rows only: once, few, many, or a class for an expanded clone.

abundance	v_gene	CDR3aa
many	TRBV7-9	CASSSRGDRFQETQYF
NA	TRBV6-5	CASSYGGATYNEQFF
NA	TRBV4-1	CASSQEILAGGADTQYF
few	TRBV27	CATFPTGTISRNQPQHF
few	TRBV15	CATSRDLGSGNTIYF
NA	TRBV4-1	CASSYGQSQETQYF
NA	TRBV6-1	CASSYPSLFPQF
NA	TRBV20-1	CSARATGYEQYF
NA	TRBV29-1	CSVETGVAGELFF
NA	TRBV20-1	CSVSAGTGGSPLHF
many	TRBV7-8	CASSLGTGSNEQYF
NA	TRBV15	CATSGTSGGPGELFF
many	TRBV7-8	CASSHEDRNYGYTF
few	TRBV6-1	CASSEREDRDNEQFF
NA	TRBV9	CASSVNRGTGELFF
few	TRBV12-5	CASAYPGDTEAFF
few	TRBV28	CASRPGGEGNQPQHF
few	TRBV4-3	CASSQDDSFSYNEQFF
NA	TRBV12-3/TRBV12-4	CASTPASRGRNEQFF
few	TRBV6-6	CASRSPGPEAFF
NA	TRBV9	CASSVATGNNSPLHF
NA	TRBV5-5	CASSSASRDRETQYF
NA	TRBV5-1	CASSDLAGQGFSSGNTIYF
NA	TRBV29-1	CSVETGPETQYF
NA	TRBV2	CASTVGDTQYF
NA	TRBV12-3/TRBV12-4	CASRLGQGTEAFF
few	TRBV12-3/TRBV12-4	CASSQGLRAGYEQYF
NA	TRBV6-8	CASSPGALGTEAFF
NA	TRBV19	CASKDRRQGLTEAFF
NA	TRBV6-6	CASSLRVEAFF
NA	TRBV29-1	CSVERTGDGTEAFF
NA	TRBV6-1	CASSDPGLTYEQYF
NA	TRBV12-3/TRBV12-4	CASSSGRGQKSNYGYTF
few	TRBV20-1	CSARGRDRGYHQPQHF
many	TRBV6-1	CASTLFDGSNQPQHF
few	TRBV7-9	CASSLEARDDGYTF
NA	TRBV5-1	CASSPGTAGANVLTF
NA	TRBV7-9	CASSLGWGNRETQYF
many	TRBV7-2	CASTASKGGLTGELFF
many	TRBV7-9	CASSPGREGQFF
NA	TRBV5-4	CASSPDPKSRGWNQPQHF
many	TRBV7-6	CASSLHRGRSDEQFF
few	TRBV11-1	CASSSTQGPYGYTF
few	TRBV7-9	CASSLAHRGGNQPQHF
NA	TRBV11-2	CASSLRIAGSVVADTQYF
NA	TRBV4-2	CASSQDWELGDGYSPLHF
NA	TRBV5-1	CASSGLGTSGPTDTQYF
few	TRBV12-3/TRBV12-4	CASVAGAGNTIYF
many	TRBV7-2	CASRPTGSGGEAFF
few	TRBV27	CASSLTGRAYSYNEQFF
NA	TRBV7-9	CASLRGLGEKLFF
NA	TRBV7-6	CASSFTSKRGTGELFF
many	TRBV7-6	CASSNARTAMNTEAFF
NA	TRBV29-1	CSVEGGFYSTDTQYF
NA	TRBV7-9	CASSPRTGPTAEAFF
NA	TRBV7-9	CASSLVGTGAPDTQYF
few	TRBV12-3/TRBV12-4	CASSFSQGGQETQYF